The 21 T cell receptor beta chains below come from one sample, sequenced in a study of OX40 agonist ivuxolimab in advanced cancers. Method: immunoSEQ multiplex PCR; TCRdb's copy keeps in-frame clones and lacks some. The sample holds some 44,000 clones, 75% to 90% seen once. The material was CD4+ or CD8+ T cells sorted from blood, obtained in a trial of the OX40 agonist ivuxolimab. The receptors come from an adult with an advanced solid tumor such as melanoma, head and neck, liver or kidney cancer.

The DNA for the CDR3 is TGTGCCAGCAGCTTCCGACTGGCCCTCTACGAGCAGTACTTC. Translated: CASSFRLALYEQYF. The gene calls are TRBV5-6 and TRBJ2-7; D is uncertain. The CDR3 runs 14 residues. V gave up 2 bases and J gave up 3 bases, with 12 bases separating them. CDR1 is SGHDT and CDR2 is YYEEEE in the germline V gene. Using reference TRBV5-6 and TRBJ2-7 for the parts outside the CDR3, the full variable domain is DAGVTQSPTHLIKTRGQQVTLRCSPKSGHDTVSWYQQALGQGPQFIFQYYEEEERQRGNFPDRFSGHQFPNYSSELNVNALLLGDSALYLCASSFRLALYEQYFGPGTRLTVT.

This sequence joins TRBV18 and TRBJ2-7; TRBD1 matches at 7 bases. The V gene's germline CDR1 is KGHSH and CDR2 LQKENI. V lost 5 bases to trimming and J lost 6 bases; unmatched junction nucleotides: 13. This CDR3 comprises 15 residues. The CDR3 DNA follows: TGTGCCAGCTCATCCACGACAGGGTTGAGAAGCGAGCAGTACTTC. It yields the protein CASSSTTGLRSEQYF.

The chain links TRBV28 to TRBJ1-1; 7 bases fit TRBD1. The CDR3 runs 14 residues. V lost 6 bases and J lost 8; bases outside the gene matches: 12. Germline CDR1 MDHEN, CDR2 SYDVKM. Here the CDR3 DNA reads TGTGCCAGCAGACCAGACAGGGAGGTAAAGGAAGCTTTCTTT. Amino acid sequence: CASRPDREVKEAFF.

On this clone itself: The same CDR3 also results from other DNA sequences found in this sample. This rearrangement joins TRBV6-5 to TRBJ2-7; no firm D call. Germline V gene data show CDR1 as MNHEY and CDR2 as SVGAGI. V shed 2 bases and J shed 5 bases, with 16 bases lying between them. This CDR3 is 15 amino acids long. The CDR3 region is CASSYQRNRLDEQYF. The CDR3 DNA is TGTGCCAGCAGTTACCAGCGTAACCGGTTGGACGAGCAGTACTTC.

The CDR3 region is CASSSGTGNSYNEQFF. CDR3 nucleotides: TGTGCCAGCAGTTCCGGGACAGGGAATTCCTACAATGAGCAGTTCTTC. This rearrangement joins TRBV28 to TRBJ2-1, with TRBD1 matching 9 bases. V lost 4 bases and J lost 1; bases outside the gene matches: 5. The CDR3 is made up of 16 amino acids. Germline loops: CDR1 MDHEN, CDR2 SYDVKM.

The chain carries TRBV18 and TRBJ2-7, with D possibly called TRBD1 or TRBD2 (5 bases each). Germline CDR1 reads KGHSH; CDR2 reads LQKENI. This CDR3 comprises 12 residues. Trimming removed 2 bases at V and 5 bases at J, with 7 bases between. The CDR3 spells CASSPMGDEQYF. CDR3 bases: TGTGCCAGCTCACCAATGGGGGACGAGCAGTACTTC.

This rearrangement joins TRBV19 to TRBJ1-2; D uncertain. The CDR3 extends over 12 amino acids. CDR1 is LNHDA, CDR2 SQIVND, per germline (reference sequence). V lost 5 bases to trimming and J lost 0 bases, with 4 bases between them. The CDR3 here is CASSLSNYGYTF. CDR3 in DNA: TGTGCCAGTAGTCTCTCTAACTATGGCTACACCTTC.

This clone was seen just once. This chain links TRBV2 with TRBJ2-5; no clear D. CDR1 and CDR2 from the germline V gene are SNHLY and FYNNEI. V was clipped by 4 bases and J by 1 base, with 13 bases between them. The CDR3 sequence is 15 residues long. The CDR3 DNA reads TGTGCCAGCAGTGTACTGGGCATTATCCAAGAGACCCAGTACTTC. Translated, it gives CASSVLGIIQETQYF. The full variable domain, in which reference TRBV2 and TRBJ2-5 provide the parts outside the CDR3, is EPEVTQTPSHQVTQMGQEVILRCVPISNHLYFYWYRQILGQKVEFLVSFYNNEISEKSEIFDDQFSVERPDGSNFTLKIRSTKLEDSAMYFCASSVLGIIQETQYFGPGTRLLVL.

The V gene is TRBV19, the J gene TRBJ2-5; D is unclear. This CDR3 region has 14 residues. V lost 5 bases to trimming and J lost 4 bases, with 14 bases between them. CDR1 is LNHDA and CDR2 is SQIVND in the germline V gene (reference sequence). CDR3 amino acids: CASSSSLSPETQYF. The CDR3, as DNA: TGTGCCAGTAGTTCTTCATTAAGCCCAGAGACCCAGTACTTC. Full variable domain (remainder filled in from reference TRBV19 and TRBJ2-5): DGGITQSPKYLFRKEGQNVTLSCEQNLNHDAMYWYRQDPGQGLRLIYYSQIVNDFQKGDIAEGYSVSREKKESFPLTVTSAQKNPTAFYLCASSSSLSPETQYFGPGTRLLVL.

The rearrangement links TRBV27 to TRBJ1-2, with D perhaps matching TRBD1 (5 bases). The V gene's germline CDR1 is MNHEY and CDR2 SMNVEV (reference sequence). CDR3 length: 13 amino acids. Trimming shortened V by 6 bases and J by 8 bases, and 16 bases separated the two germline ends. DNA for the CDR3: TGTGCCAGCAGACGAAATCGGGGCCACGGCTACACCTTC. It codes for CASRRNRGHGYTF.

The rearrangement links TRBV20-1 to TRBJ2-2; D gene unclear. The V gene lost 7 bases and the J gene lost 10 bases, with 13 bases spanning the gap. Germline CDR1 reads DFQATT; CDR2 reads SNEGSKA (reference sequence). This CDR3 is built from 11 residues. This chain's CDR3 is CSGSANEELFF. For the CDR3, the DNA is TGCAGTGGTAGTGCCAACGAGGAGCTGTTTTTT.

The V call is TRBV4-1, the J call TRBJ2-7; either TRBD1 or TRBD2 may supply D (5 bases each). V lost 0 bases, J lost 2 bases, and 14 bases lay in between. This CDR3 is built from 16 residues. Germline-derived CDR1 and CDR2 are MGHRA and YSYEKL. CDR3 protein: CASSQEVGVGTYEQYF. CDR3 bases: TGCGCCAGCAGCCAAGAAGTGGGGGTGGGCACCTACGAGCAGTACTTC.

The V gene is TRBV11-2, the J gene TRBJ2-1; D possibly corresponds to TRBD1 (6 bases). Trimming stripped 4 bases from V and 4 bases from J, with 26 bases between. The CDR3 loop spans 19 amino acids. In germline, CDR1 is SGHAT, CDR2 FQNNGV. CDR3 DNA: TGTGCCAGCAGCTCCAGGGGTGGCCCGCCGCGCTTGAGGTACAATGAGCAGTTCTTC. Translated: CASSSRGGPPRLRYNEQFF.

The gene calls are TRBV30 and TRBJ2-2; D gene unclear. CDR3 length: 14 residues. The germline V gene encodes CDR1 GTSNPN and CDR2 SVGIG (reference sequence). Trimming took 2 bases from V and 6 from J, leaving 13 bases between them. The CDR3 spells CAWSPSGRPGELFF. The CDR3 DNA is TGTGCCTGGAGTCCTAGTGGTCGGCCCGGGGAGCTGTTTTTT.

This clone was found once. This chain joins TRBV7-2 and TRBJ2-1; TRBD1 agrees at 9 bases. The junction had 2 bases not matched to a gene; V was cut back by 5 bases and J by 6 bases. Germline assignment: CDR1 SGHTA and CDR2 FQGNSA. The CDR3 consists of 13 residues. The CDR3 DNA follows: TGTGCCAGCAGCCGGGACAGGGTCAATGAGCAGTTCTTC. Its protein product is CASSRDRVNEQFF. The full variable domain, its missing parts supplied by reference TRBV7-2 and TRBJ2-1, is GAGVSQSPSNKVTEKGKDVELRCDPISGHTALYWYRQSLGQGLEFLIYFQGNSAPDKSGLPSDRFSAERTGGSVSTLTIQRTQQEDSAVYLCASSRDRVNEQFFGPGTRLTVL.

The chain has TRBV18 and TRBJ2-4; D possibly corresponds to TRBD1 (6 bases). The CDR3 sequence is 12 residues long. With 5 bases removed from V and 11 bases from J, the gap between germline ends came to 13 bases. CDR1 is KGHSH, CDR2 LQKENI, per germline. The CDR3 reads CASSSTGKVQYF. The CDR3 nucleotides are TGTGCCAGCTCATCCACAGGGAAGGTTCAGTACTTC.

The chain links TRBV5-1 to TRBJ2-1; D might be TRBD2 (6 bases). This CDR3 is built from 18 residues. Germline V gene lookup returns CDR1 SGHRS and CDR2 YFSETQ. V was cut by 4 bases and J by 3 bases, with 23 bases left in between. CDR3 coding DNA: TGCGCCAGCAGCCCCCACCCAAGCGGAGGGACCAACTACAATGAGCAGTTCTTC. Translating gives CASSPHPSGGTNYNEQFF.

By frequency in the sample, this clone is medium-sized. The chain links TRBV18 to TRBJ2-1; TRBD2 matches 13 bases. Germline V gene lookup returns CDR1 KGHSH and CDR2 LQKENI. The CDR3 contains 15 residues. The trim removed 3 bases at V and 6 bases at J, leaving 2 bases unmatched. CDR3 in amino acids: CASSPRTSGGNEQFF. In nucleotides, the CDR3 is TGTGCCAGCTCACCCCGGACTAGCGGGGGCAATGAGCAGTTCTTC. Looking up the rest from reference TRBV18 and TRBJ2-1 gives the full variable domain: NAGVMQNPRHLVRRRGQEARLRCSPMKGHSHVYWYRQLPEEGLKFMVYLQKENIIDESGMPKERFSAEFPKEGPSILRIQQVVRGDSAAYFCASSPRTSGGNEQFFGPGTRLTVL.

CDR3 sequence reads: CASGLASLETQYF. CDR3 nucleotide sequence: TGTGCCAGCGGACTAGCATCCCTAGAGACCCAGTACTTC. This chain connects TRBV7-8 to TRBJ2-5; 8 bases are a match to TRBD2. Germline CDR1 and CDR2: SGHVS and FQNEAQ. The CDR3 spans 13 residues. J gave up 4 bases and V 8 bases, and 6 bases lay outside the gene matches.

This chain uses TRBV2 with TRBJ2-7; possibly TRBD1 for D (6 bases). Germline assignment: CDR1 SNHLY and CDR2 FYNNEI. This CDR3 spans 12 amino acids. Trimming took 7 bases from V and 0 from J, leaving 7 bases between them. The CDR3 protein is CASKGDSYEQYF. CDR3 coding DNA: TGTGCCAGCAAGGGGGACTCCTACGAGCAGTACTTC. Complete variable domain (other parts from reference TRBV2 and TRBJ2-7): EPEVTQTPSHQVTQMGQEVILRCVPISNHLYFYWYRQILGQKVEFLVSFYNNEISEKSEIFDDQFSVERPDGSNFTLKIRSTKLEDSAMYFCASKGDSYEQYFGPGTRLTVT.

V and J are TRBV7-9 and TRBJ1-3; weak D call: TRBD1 (6 bases). The V end lost 7 bases, the J end lost 2 bases, and 12 bases lay between the germline ends. CDR3 length: 14 amino acids. Germline CDR1 is SEHNR and CDR2 is FQNEAQ (reference sequence). This CDR3 reads CASTLSGAGNTIYF. The CDR3 bases are TGTGCCAGCACCCTGTCAGGGGCTGGAAACACCATATATTTT.